The 9 T cell receptor beta chains presented below share a single source sample, sequenced in a study of T cell responses to AZD1222 COVID-19 vaccine. Produced via immunoSEQ multiplex PCR; TCRdb's table is partial and in-frame only. In the table there are 95,000 or so clones, approximately 89% of which are singletons. Sequencing used peripheral blood, obtained 28 days after the second AZD1222 dose. The receptors here all came from an adult who received the AZD1222 COVID-19 vaccine.

This rearrangement joins TRBV5-5 to TRBJ2-1, with 9 bases identical to TRBD1. The germline V gene has CDR1 SGHKS and CDR2 YYEKEE (reference sequence). V gave up 4 bases and J gave up 4 bases; unmatched junction bases: 9. The CDR3 loop spans 16 amino acids. The CDR3 region has the DNA TGTGCCAGCAGCCTCCGCAGAGACAGGGGGTACAATGAGCAGTTCTTC. Translated: CASSLRRDRGYNEQFF. Looking up the rest from reference TRBV5-5 and TRBJ2-1 gives the full variable domain: DAGVTQSPTHLIKTRGQQVTLRCSPISGHKSVSWYQQVLGQGPQFIFQYYEKEERGRGNFPDRFSARQFPNYSSELNVNALLLGDSALYLCASSLRRDRGYNEQFFGPGTRLTVL.

As DNA, the CDR3 is TGCGCCACCCCGATAGCGGGGGACACCGGGGAGCTGTTTTTT. It specifies CATPIAGDTGELFF. The chain is built from TRBV5-1 and TRBJ2-2, with 9 bases lining up with TRBD2. Germline V CDR1 and CDR2: SGHRS, YFSETQ. This CDR3 spans 14 amino acids. Unmatched junction bases numbered 6, after V lost 9 bases and J lost 3 bases. The full variable domain, its missing parts supplied by reference TRBV5-1 and TRBJ2-2, is KAGVTQTPRYLIKTRGQQVTLSCSPISGHRSVSWYQQTPGQGLQFLFEYFSETQRNKGNFPGRFSGRQFSNSRSEMNVSTLELGDSALYLCATPIAGDTGELFFGEGSRLTVL.

The chain carries TRBV28 and TRBJ1-5, with 10 bases aligning to TRBD1. This CDR3 spans 16 amino acids. Germline values: CDR1 MDHEN, CDR2 SYDVKM. The trim removed 4 bases at V and 3 bases at J, leaving 6 bases unmatched. The DNA of the CDR3 is TGTGCCAGCAGTTCGCCGGGACAGGGGTACAATCAGCCCCAGCATTTT. Residues: CASSSPGQGYNQPQHF.

The rearrangement links TRBV5-4 to TRBJ2-3; TRBD1 matches 12 bases. The CDR3 totals 13 residues. V dropped 5 bases and J dropped 7; count of bases not matched to a gene: 2. Germline V gene lookup returns CDR1 SGHNT and CDR2 YYREEE (reference sequence). CDR3: CASRGQGANTQYF. The CDR3 DNA follows: TGTGCCAGCAGGGGACAGGGGGCGAATACGCAGTATTTT.

The chain employs TRBV2 and TRBJ1-1, with a weak D call TRBD1 (5 bases). V lost 4 bases, J lost 4 bases, and 13 bases lay in between. The germline gives CDR1 SNHLY, CDR2 FYNNEI. This CDR3 region has 14 residues. The CDR3 DNA reads TGTGCCAGCAGTGTAGCAGGGTTATTCACTGAAGCTTTCTTT. This codes for CASSVAGLFTEAFF.

The V call is TRBV4-1, the J call TRBJ2-7; TRBD1 or TRBD2 may be the D gene (5 bases each). Germline loops: CDR1 MGHRA, CDR2 YSYEKL. This CDR3 spans 15 amino acids. V lost 0 bases and J lost 8, with 17 bases in between. The CDR3 DNA follows: TGCGCCAGCAGCCAAGATCCGGGACCGGGTAACCAGCAGTACTTC. As protein: CASSQDPGPGNQQYF.

This clone has a single count. The rearrangement links TRBV9 to TRBJ2-3, with unresolved D. The germline V and J ends were trimmed by 0 bases and 4 bases, with 12 bases remaining between them. The length of the CDR3 is 15 residues. CDR1 and CDR2 (germline): SGDLS, YYNGEE. The CDR3 is CASSVGLTRADTQYF. Written as DNA, the CDR3 is TGTGCCAGCAGCGTAGGTCTCACACGGGCAGATACGCAGTATTTT.

This clone was seen once. This same CDR3 is encoded by further DNA sequences in the sample. This rearrangement joins TRBV7-9 to TRBJ2-3; tentatively, D is TRBD1 (5 bases). CDR3 length: 12 amino acids. Germline assignment: CDR1 SEHNR and CDR2 FQNEAQ (reference sequence). Trimming removed 6 bases at V and 3 bases at J, with 7 bases between. CDR3 nucleotides: TGTGCCAGCAGTTCAGGGACAGATACGCAGTATTTT. Amino acid sequence: CASSSGTDTQYF.

V is TRBV3-1 (or the pseudogene TRBV3-2) and J is TRBJ2-3; 14 bases map to TRBD2. The CDR3 consists of 15 residues. Germline CDR1 reads LGHDT; CDR2 reads YNNKEL (reference sequence). Unmatched junction bases numbered 5, after V lost 2 bases and J lost 10 bases. CDR3 nucleotide sequence: TGTGCCAGCAGCCAAAACCGACTAGCGGGAGGGCCGCAGTATTTT. This codes for CASSQNRLAGGPQYF.